The 16 T cell receptor beta chains below come from one sample, sequenced in a study of a mutant IDH1 vaccine in newly diagnosed glioma. Time point denoted: week 11, during vaccination. Doses of 300 ug of mutant IDH1 20-mer peptide were given with topical imiquimod. What these receptors recognize is not known. Generated by immunoSEQ multiplex PCR, the TCRdb table keeps only in-frame clones and is missing some. The sample contains 40,000 to 55,000 clones, 91% of which appear only once. The specimen was PBMCs, collected from a glioma patient whose treatment included an IDH1 peptide vaccine. These TCRs come from a man aged 45-65 years with glioma.

The chain couples TRBV18 to TRBJ1-3; D may be TRBD1 (5 bases). V was clipped by 5 bases and J by 9 bases, with 11 bases between them. The CDR3 covers 12 residues. The germline gives CDR1 KGHSH, CDR2 LQKENI. For the CDR3, the DNA is TGTGCCAGCTCAACCGGGGGAGGCACCATATATTTT. This translates into CASSTGGGTIYF. The complete variable domain, with remaining parts taken from reference TRBV18 and TRBJ1-3, reads NAGVMQNPRHLVRRRGQEARLRCSPMKGHSHVYWYRQLPEEGLKFMVYLQKENIIDESGMPKERFSAEFPKEGPSILRIQQVVRGDSAAYFCASSTGGGTIYFGEGSWLTVV.

The CDR3 bases are TGTGCCAGCAGAATCAGGGGGAACACTGAAGCTTTCTTT. It specifies CASRIRGNTEAFF. The chain couples TRBV14 to TRBJ1-1; tentatively, D is TRBD1 (6 bases). The CDR3 length is 13 residues. Germline V gene data show CDR1 as SGHDN and CDR2 as FVKESK. V lost 6 bases and J 1 base, leaving 9 bases between the germline ends.

The chain links TRBV5-6 to TRBJ1-4; TRBD1 matches at 7 bases. From germline, CDR1 is SGHDT and CDR2 YYEEEE. V was pared by 5 bases and J by 8 bases, with 9 bases of the junction left unmatched. This CDR3 has 14 residues. DNA of the CDR3: TGTGCCAGCAGGAAAACAGGGGTAGGAGAAAAACTGTTTTTT. It codes for CASRKTGVGEKLFF. Full variable domain (outside the CDR3, taken from reference TRBV5-6 and TRBJ1-4): DAGVTQSPTHLIKTRGQQVTLRCSPKSGHDTVSWYQQALGQGPQFIFQYYEEEERQRGNFPDRFSGHQFPNYSSELNVNALLLGDSALYLCASRKTGVGEKLFFGSGTQLSVL.

The genes are TRBV29-1 and TRBJ2-2; perhaps D is TRBD1 or TRBD2 (6 bases each). Trimming pared 7 bases from V and 1 base from J, leaving 13 bases between. The CDR3 runs 14 residues. CDR1 is SQVTM, CDR2 ANQGSEA, per germline. CDR3 region: CSAKRGVNTGELFF. CDR3 nucleotide sequence: TGCAGCGCTAAGAGGGGGGTGAACACCGGGGAGCTGTTTTTT.

The chain is built from TRBV5-8 and TRBJ2-2; TRBD2 aligns across 7 bases. After removal of 4 bases from V and 3 bases from J, the junction contained 15 bases not matched to a gene. The CDR3 extends over 18 amino acids. CDR1 and CDR2 (germline): SGHTS, YDEGEE. CDR3 region: CASSPKWGAGDYTGELFF. The CDR3 DNA reads TGTGCCAGCAGCCCTAAATGGGGTGCGGGGGACTACACCGGGGAGCTGTTTTTT.

The chain is built from TRBV19 and TRBJ1-1; D is unresolved. The CDR3 consists of 12 residues. In germline, CDR1 is LNHDA, CDR2 SQIVND (reference sequence). Between the trimmed V and J ends, which lost 7 bases and 1 base, there was a span of 7 bases. Here the CDR3 DNA reads TGTGCCAGTAACAAGCAGAACACTGAAGCTTTCTTT. Protein: CASNKQNTEAFF.

This chain's CDR3 is CASSPRQGARYEQFF. The CDR3 DNA sequence: TGTGCCAGCAGCCCCCGACAGGGGGCGCGGTATGAGCAGTTCTTC. The chain recombines TRBV4-2 with TRBJ2-1; 10 nucleotides align to TRBD1. Germline V gene sequence: CDR1 LGHNA, CDR2 YNFKEQ. V was clipped by 4 bases and J by 8 bases; unmatched bases: 8. The CDR3 runs to 15 residues.

The rearrangement links TRBV6-5 to TRBJ2-2; TRBD1 aligns across 7 bases. The length of the CDR3 is 16 residues. Germline loops: CDR1 MNHEY, CDR2 SVGAGI. The trim removed 1 base at V and 0 bases at J, leaving 2 bases unmatched. The CDR3 spells CASSYYTGANTGELFF. The DNA for the CDR3 is TGTGCCAGCAGTTACTACACAGGGGCGAACACCGGGGAGCTGTTTTTT.

Remarks on this clone: Within the sample, other DNA sequences also encode this same CDR3. J is TRBJ2-3 and V is TRBV6-6; D uncertain. Trimming removed 3 bases at V and 4 bases at J, with 11 bases between. The CDR3 runs to 14 residues. The germline gives CDR1 MNHNY, CDR2 SVGAGI (reference sequence). CDR3 sequence reads: CASSYGGSADTQYF. As DNA, the CDR3 is TGTGCCAGCAGTTATGGTGGCAGCGCAGATACGCAGTATTTT.

Here the CDR3 reads CASSLGGGGGETQYF. The CDR3 DNA is TGTGCCAGCAGCTTAGGTGGCGGAGGGGGGGAGACCCAGTACTTC. The chain links TRBV7-6 to TRBJ2-5, with D perhaps TRBD1 or TRBD2 (6 bases each). Between the trimmed V and J ends, which lost 1 base and 5 bases, there was a span of 14 bases. In germline, CDR1 is SGHVS, CDR2 FNYEAQ. The CDR3 covers 15 residues.

V is TRBV27 and J is TRBJ2-3; D perhaps matches TRBD2 (7 bases). Trimming cost V 2 bases and J 4 bases, with 22 bases left between them. CDR3 length equals 18 residues. Germline V CDR1 and CDR2: MNHEY, SMNVEV (reference sequence). CDR3 in DNA: TGTGCCAGCAGTTTACCCCCGCGGGGAGGGGGGCGTCCAGATACGCAGTATTTT. It yields the protein CASSLPPRGGGRPDTQYF.

V and J are TRBV9 and TRBJ2-7; TRBD1 agrees at 9 bases. J gave up 7 bases and V 3 bases, and 5 bases lay outside the gene matches. The CDR3 is 13 residues long. Looked up from germline, CDR1 is SGDLS and CDR2 is YYNGEE. In nucleotides, the CDR3 is TGTGCCAGCAGCGAACAGGGGGCGAGTGAGCAGTACTTC. As protein: CASSEQGASEQYF. Using reference TRBV9 and TRBJ2-7 for the parts outside the CDR3, the full variable domain is DSGVTQTPKHLITATGQRVTLRCSPRSGDLSVYWYQQSLDQGLQFLIQYYNGEERAKGNILERFSAQQFPDLHSELNLSSLELGDSALYFCASSEQGASEQYFGPGTRLTVT.

J is TRBJ1-5 and V is TRBV19, with no clear D. This CDR3 contains 15 residues. V was cut by 6 bases and J by 4 bases, with 16 bases left in between. Germline V CDR1 and CDR2: LNHDA, SQIVND (reference sequence). CDR3 amino acids: CASSPPGRPNQPQHF. The CDR3 DNA follows: TGTGCCAGTAGCCCCCCCGGCCGACCGAATCAGCCCCAGCATTTT.

The chain has TRBV19 and TRBJ1-2; D is undetermined. This CDR3 has 13 residues. Trimming stripped 2 bases from V and 5 bases from J, with 9 bases between. Germline values: CDR1 LNHDA, CDR2 SQIVND (reference sequence). DNA for the CDR3: TGTGCCAGTAGTATAAGCCCCCTATATGGCTACACCTTC. Encoded protein: CASSISPLYGYTF. The full variable domain, in which reference TRBV19 and TRBJ1-2 provide the parts outside the CDR3, is DGGITQSPKYLFRKEGQNVTLSCEQNLNHDAMYWYRQDPGQGLRLIYYSQIVNDFQKGDIAEGYSVSREKKESFPLTVTSAQKNPTAFYLCASSISPLYGYTFGSGTRLTVV.

The chain is built from TRBV29-1 and TRBJ2-7, with D unresolved. CDR3 size: 14 residues. V lost 4 bases and J 4 bases, leaving 17 bases between the germline ends. Germline V gene sequence: CDR1 SQVTM, CDR2 ANQGSEA. The CDR3 region is CSVGIGRVTYEQYF. The CDR3 DNA is TGCAGCGTTGGGATAGGACGTGTAACATACGAGCAGTACTTC.

The chain carries TRBV30 and TRBJ2-7, with a tentative D call TRBD2 (5 bases). Trimming left V 0 bases short and J 6 bases short, with 6 bases between. The germline gives CDR1 GTSNPN, CDR2 SVGIG (reference sequence). The CDR3 runs 11 residues. The CDR3 DNA follows: TGTGCCTGGAGTGTTAGCGTCGAGCAGTACTTC. Its translation is CAWSVSVEQYF.